These 3 T cell receptor beta chains came from one sample sequenced in a study of blood T cells in healthy people across ages (dated by TCRdb to between 2015 and 2017). The library came from 5' RACE. Sequenced using an Illumina HiSeq 2500. A second PCR of about 6 to 12 cycles was run with a J-beta primer mix and a sample-barcoded 5' primer. TCRdb redid the processing of the public reads, applying fastp at Q25 and MiXCR, and retained in-frame beta chains. Duplicate CDR3 protein sequences are folded into a single record with the most common DNA and genes. This sample lists 600,000 to 800,000 distinct CDR3 sequences; about 50% were detected once. Roughly 13% of the sample rests with the top ten. Sequenced sample: blood. The receptors here all came from a woman older than 75 in good health.

In this sample, this clonotype turned up once. The chain joins TRBV7-8 to TRBJ1-2; a possible D gene is TRBD1 (5 bases). V lost 5 bases to trimming and J lost 0 bases, with 13 bases between them. Germline lookup yields CDR1 SGHVS and CDR2 FQNEAQ. There are 15 residues in the CDR3. CDR3 DNA: TGTGCCAGCAGCCCAGGGAGGGTGGCTAACTATGGCTACACCTTC. Translation: CASSPGRVANYGYTF.

This clonotype was observed a single time. This sequence joins TRBV28 and TRBJ1-4; TRBD1 agrees at 9 bases. Germline V CDR1 and CDR2: MDHEN, SYDVKM. The V and J ends lost 6 bases and 10 bases, in that order; junction bases with no gene match: 9. CDR3 length: 14 amino acids. For the CDR3, the DNA is TGTGCCAGCAGGCCCGGGACAGGGCGGGGAAAACTGTTTTTT. Amino acid sequence: CASRPGTGRGKLFF. The full variable domain, its missing parts supplied by reference TRBV28 and TRBJ1-4, is DVKVTQSSRYLVKRTGEKVFLECVQDMDHENMFWYRQDPGLGLRLIYFSYDVKMKEKGDIPEGYSVSREKKERFSLILESASTNQTSMYLCASRPGTGRGKLFFGSGTQLSVL.

The gene calls are TRBV12-3 or TRBV12-4 and TRBJ1-2; D ambiguous. There are 12 residues in the CDR3. V was trimmed by 6 bases and J by 1 base, leaving 6 bases between them. The CDR3 DNA reads as TGTGCCAGCAGCTGGAGTAACTATGGCTACACCTTC. Its translation: CASSWSNYGYTF.